This T cell receptor (beta chain) emerged from a study of cytomegalovirus exposure and HLA in healthy donors. With 2 bases removed from V and 4 bases from J, the gap between germline ends came to 15 bases. The CDR3 length is 16 residues. Germline assignment: CDR1 KGHSH and CDR2 LQKENI. Primers included in the PCR were 60 Vbeta and 13 Jbeta primers. Measured with immunoSEQ multiplex PCR; TCRdb has only the in-frame clones, and not every one. The sample has approximately 170,000 clones, about 82% seen once. Healthy individuals who donated bone marrow served as the donors. This clone was seen a few times.

Sequencing input: PBMCs. The rearrangement uses TRBV18 and TRBJ1-5, with D possibly TRBD1 on 5 matching bases. The receptor was derived from a woman between 18 and 29 years old in good health and CMV-seronegative. This CDR3 reads CASSPFEGVGNQPQHF. The CDR3 DNA follows: TGTGCCAGCTCACCATTTGAAGGGGTAGGGAATCAGCCCCAGCATTTT.